These T cell receptor beta chains were read from a single sample in a study of blood T cells in healthy people across ages. TCRdb ran MiXCR on the 5' RACE reads and lists one entry per CDR3 protein. The sample lists roughly 1,300,000 distinct CDR3 sequences, roughly 60% occurring once. The sample taken for sequencing was blood. These receptor sequences come from a man aged 18 to 30 in good health. CDR3s include the opening cysteine and the closing phenylalanine or tryptophan. The D gene is left open where the match is weak. Some rows mark clone size as missing; the rest say once, few, many or name a class of expanded clone.

V	size	J	D	DNA	CDR3
TRBV25-1	few	TRBJ1-2	TRBD1	TGTGCCAGCAGTGACCGGGACAGGGGTAACTATGGCTACACCTTC	CASSDRDRGNYGYTF
TRBV29-1	.	TRBJ2-7	TRBD2	TGCAGCGTTGGTGATAGCGGGGGAACCTACGAGCAGTACTTC	CSVGDSGGTYEQYF
TRBV11-1	.	TRBJ2-5	.	TGTGCCAGCAGCTCGGGAGTTATGGGGGAGCAGTACTTC	CASSSGVMGEQYF
TRBV7-9	.	TRBJ2-3	TRBD2	TGTGCGGACGGGGAGGGTCCAGATACGCAGTATTTT	CADGEGPDTQYF
TRBV4-1	.	TRBJ2-3	.	TGCGCCAGCAGCCAGGGGAGTACGGAGTATTTT	CASSQGSTEYF
TRBV10-2	few	TRBJ1-2	.	TGCGCCAGCAGTGAATCGGATTTGTTTGGTGGCTACACCTTC	CASSESDLFGGYTF
TRBV27	.	TRBJ2-5	TRBD2	TGTGCCACCGGGACTAGCGACCAAGAGACCCAGTACTTC	CATGTSDQETQYF
TRBV12-3/TRBV12-4	few	TRBJ2-3	TRBD1	TGTGCCAGTCAAGAGGGACAGGGGTATGAAGTCGATACGCAGTATTTT	CASQEGQGYEVDTQYF
TRBV5-1	.	TRBJ2-3	.	TGCGCCAGCAATCCGACTAGGCCCAGCACAGATACGCAGTATTTT	CASNPTRPSTDTQYF
TRBV21-1	few	TRBJ2-1	.	TGTGCCAGCAGCAAAAGGGGGATAGGAATCTACAATGAGCAGTTCTTC	CASSKRGIGIYNEQFF
TRBV4-2	.	TRBJ2-3	TRBD2	TGTGCCAGCAGCCTGCATCTAAGCGGGGGGGATCCGAATACGCAGTATTTT	CASSLHLSGGDPNTQYF
TRBV5-1	few	TRBJ2-1	.	TGCGCCAGCAGCTTCGCAGTAGGTCTTTACAATGAGCAGTTCTTC	CASSFAVGLYNEQFF
TRBV10-3	.	TRBJ1-1	.	TGTGCCATCGCTAGGGCGCCCATGAACACTGAAGCTTTCTTT	CAIARAPMNTEAFF
TRBV5-1	.	TRBJ2-7	.	TGCGCCAGCAGCGTAGACAGTATGAACCACGAGCAGTACTTC	CASSVDSMNHEQYF
TRBV4-1	.	TRBJ2-2	TRBD2	TGCGCCAGCAGCCAGCGGGGGTATAGCGGGGGGGCCGCCGGGGAGCTGTTTTTT	CASSQRGYSGGAAGELFF
TRBV6-2/TRBV6-3	.	TRBJ1-2	.	TGTACCAGCATTGAGGGTCCTATTCGATATGGCTACACCTTC	CTSIEGPIRYGYTF
TRBV6-6	.	TRBJ2-1	.	TGTGCCAGCAGTTACGGGTGGGGCCCCAATGAGCAGTTCTTC	CASSYGWGPNEQFF
TRBV4-1	.	TRBJ2-1	TRBD2	TGCGCCAGCAGCCAAGATGGGACGGGGGGTAATGAGCAGTTCTTC	CASSQDGTGGNEQFF
TRBV29-1	.	TRBJ2-1	TRBD2	TGCATCACTTCCCCTATGACTAGCGGGAACATTGGTGAGCAGTTCTTC	CITSPMTSGNIGEQFF
TRBV25-1	.	TRBJ2-7	TRBD2	TGTGCCAGCAGTGAATATACGGGACTAGCACCCTACGAGCAGTACTTC	CASSEYTGLAPYEQYF
TRBV5-1	few	TRBJ2-7	.	TGCGCCAGCAGCTTCTACAGGGAATCCTACGAGCAGTACTTC	CASSFYRESYEQYF
TRBV5-1	.	TRBJ2-7	.	TGCGCCAGCAGCTTGGTAGCGTCCCGGAGGGGGTACAATGAGCAGTACTTC	CASSLVASRRGYNEQYF
TRBV5-1	once	TRBJ2-2	.	TGCGCCAGCAGCCCGATGACAGACACCGGGGAGCTGTTTTTT	CASSPMTDTGELFF
TRBV4-1	.	TRBJ1-5	.	TGCGCCAGCAGCCAAGAACCCCCCAATCAGCCCCAGCATTTT	CASSQEPPNQPQHF
TRBV7-6	few	TRBJ2-4	.	TGTGCCAGCAGCCTCGAACTGAGAGAGCAGTACTTC	CASSLELREQYF
TRBV2	.	TRBJ1-2	.	TGTGCCAGCAGCGAAACCAGAGCCGCTAACTATGGCTACACCTTC	CASSETRAANYGYTF
TRBV7-9	.	TRBJ1-5	TRBD1	TGTGCTTCCCCCGGGGCGCTAGACAGGGGCGGCAGCAATCAGCCCCAGCATTTT	CASPGALDRGGSNQPQHF
TRBV6-2/TRBV6-3	few	TRBJ2-7	.	TGTGCCAGAAGAGGACCCGCTTTTCCCCAGTACTTC	CARRGPAFPQYF
TRBV6-2/TRBV6-3	few	TRBJ2-1	.	TGTGCCAGCAGCGACCCGATCCGTTCGACCTACAATGAGCAGTTCTTC	CASSDPIRSTYNEQFF
TRBV14	.	TRBJ2-4	.	TGTGCCAGCAGCCTGTCGTTGGGGGGGCTCAACATTCAGTACTTC	CASSLSLGGLNIQYF
TRBV6-1	.	TRBJ2-6	.	TGTGCCAGCAGCCTCCAAAGCGGGCACCCCCACTCTGGGGCCAACGTCCTGACTTTC	CASSLQSGHPHSGANVLTF
TRBV27	.	TRBJ2-5	TRBD2	TGTGCCAGCAGTTTCGGGGGACTAGCGGGTTGGGAGCAGTACTTC	CASSFGGLAGWEQYF
TRBV4-1	.	TRBJ2-3	.	TGCGCCAGCAGCCAAGCTCTGGGAGACCAGTCAGATACGCAGTATTTT	CASSQALGDQSDTQYF
TRBV6-6	few	TRBJ2-5	.	TGTGCCAGCAGTTACAGGACGGCGGCAGGAAAAGAAGAGACCCAGTACTTC	CASSYRTAAGKEETQYF
TRBV12-3/TRBV12-4	few	TRBJ2-5	.	TGTGCCAGCACCAACACCGTCGGGGAGACCCAGTACTTC	CASTNTVGETQYF
TRBV6-5	.	TRBJ2-3	TRBD2	TGTGCCAGCAGTTACCAAATAGCGGGCATCACAGATACGCAGTATTTT	CASSYQIAGITDTQYF
TRBV7-9	.	TRBJ2-1	TRBD2	TGTGCCAGCAGCTCGGGACTATCTTACGAGCAGTTCTTC	CASSSGLSYEQFF
TRBV7-9	.	TRBJ2-3	TRBD2	TGTGCCAGCAGCACAGCGGGACTTAGCACAGATACGCAGTATTTT	CASSTAGLSTDTQYF
TRBV7-6	few	TRBJ2-5	.	TGTGCCAGCAGCTTCCGGGTTCTCAATGAGCAGTACTTC	CASSFRVLNEQYF
TRBV20-1	few	TRBJ2-7	.	TGCAGTGCTAACCATGACGGGACCTACGAGCAGTACTTC	CSANHDGTYEQYF
TRBV27	once	TRBJ2-7	.	TGTGCCAGCAGTTTGGGCAGCACCCCCTACGAGCAGTACTTC	CASSLGSTPYEQYF
TRBV5-5	.	TRBJ2-1	TRBD2	TGTGCCAGCAGCCTGCTTAGCGGGGGGGCTGATGAGCAGTTCTTC	CASSLLSGGADEQFF
TRBV7-9	.	TRBJ1-1	.	TGTGCCAGCAGCCCCACCCTGGGGAACACTGAAGCTTTCTTT	CASSPTLGNTEAFF
TRBV5-1	.	TRBJ2-7	.	TGCGCCAGCGGAAACCGGCAGGGGTCTACCTACGAGCAGTACTTC	CASGNRQGSTYEQYF
TRBV7-9	.	TRBJ2-5	.	TGTGCCAGCATACCAGCTTCGGGGAGAGAGACCCAGTACTTC	CASIPASGRETQYF
TRBV28	few	TRBJ2-7	TRBD1	TGTGCCAGCACGACCGCGGGACAGGGTGGCTACGAGCAGTACTTC	CASTTAGQGGYEQYF